The 17 T cell receptor beta chains below were found in one sample sequenced in a study of T cells in Graves' hyperthyroidism and ophthalmopathy. Regions amplified from RNA transcripts were the TCR beta CDR3 regions. Initially, a first-round RT-PCR of the TCR CDR3 employed the HTBI primer set. TCRdb reprocessed the multiplex PCR reads with MiXCR, giving one entry per CDR3 protein. Here the sample spans about 260,000 distinct CDR3 sequences, 16% being singletons. The sequencing input was blood. The receptors were sampled from a woman aged 18 to 35 with Graves' ophthalmopathy.

This clonotype was seen many times. The chain couples TRBV28 to TRBJ2-7; unclear D gene. Germline V gene data show CDR1 as MDHEN and CDR2 as SYDVKM. Trimming pared 7 bases from V and 0 bases from J, leaving 16 bases between. This CDR3 is 15 amino acids long. This CDR3 reads CASTPGRPRSYEQYF. The CDR3 nucleotides are TGTGCCAGCACCCCTGGTAGGCCCCGCTCCTACGAGCAGTACTTC.

V gene TRBV25-1 combines with J gene TRBJ2-2; D gene uncertain. Germline-derived CDR1 and CDR2 are MGHDK and SYGVNS. V dropped 0 bases and J dropped 7 bases, with 21 bases sitting between them. This CDR3 has 18 amino acids. The CDR3 DNA reads TGTGCCAGCAGTGAATACGGCCTGTCAGTTTTGAAAGTCGGGGAGCTGTTTTTT. This codes for CASSEYGLSVLKVGELFF.

In this sample, this clonotype turned up a few times. A much larger clone differs by one base, so this may be a read error. The chain is built from TRBV20-1 and TRBJ2-7, with TRBD2 as a possible D gene (6 bases). The CDR3 is made up of 13 amino acids. Looked up from germline, CDR1 is DFQATT and CDR2 is SNEGSKA (reference sequence). Here the CDR3 reads CSAEAGRSYGQYF. CDR3 bases: TGCAGTGCTGAGGCGGGACGCTCCTACGGGCAGTACTTC.

V gene TRBV2 combines with J gene TRBJ2-1; 11 bases map to TRBD2. This CDR3 spans 18 amino acids. V was pared by 6 bases and J by 2 bases, with 12 bases of the junction left unmatched. CDR1 SNHLY and CDR2 FYNNEI come from the germline V gene. The CDR3 is CASSPTSGGAVAYNEQFF. The CDR3 DNA sequence: TGTGCCAGCAGCCCCACTAGCGGGGGTGCAGTAGCCTACAATGAGCAGTTCTTC.

This clonotype was counted at least ten times. The chain has TRBV4-1 and TRBJ1-2; D may be TRBD1 (6 bases). CDR1 and CDR2 from the germline V gene are MGHRA and YSYEKL. The CDR3 consists of 14 residues. V gave up 0 bases and J gave up 8 bases, with 13 bases separating them. CDR3 region: CASSQDVAGAGYTF. In DNA form, the CDR3 reads TGCGCCAGCAGCCAAGATGTGGCAGGGGCAGGCTACACCTTC.

In the case of this clonotype: A much bigger clone sits one base away, suggesting this may be a read error. The chain joins TRBV9 to TRBJ1-2; the match to TRBD1 covers 8 bases. Germline lookup yields CDR1 SGDLS and CDR2 YYNGEE. The CDR3 totals 15 residues. The CDR3: CANSEEDRANYGYTF. CDR3 sequence (DNA): TGTGCCAACAGCGAAGAGGACAGGGCTAACTATGGCTACACCTTC.

This clonotype appeared many times. This sequence joins TRBV29-1 and TRBJ1-5; a weak D match, TRBD1 (6 bases). The ends were cut back, 7 bases at V and 2 bases at J, with 12 bases in the middle. Per the germline V gene, CDR1 is SQVTM and CDR2 is ANQGSEA. This CDR3 contains 13 residues. CDR3 coding DNA: TGCAGCGCCGCCCCAGGGGGCAATCAGCCCCAGCATTTT. It is translated as CSAAPGGNQPQHF. The whole variable domain, remainder taken from reference TRBV29-1 and TRBJ1-5, is SAVISQKPSRDICQRGTSLTIQCQVDSQVTMMFWYRQQPGQSLTLIATANQGSEATYESGFVIDKFPISRPNLTFSTLTVSNMSPEDSSIYLCSAAPGGNQPQHFGDGTRLSIL.

The sample holds many counts of this clonotype. The chain is built from TRBV20-1 and TRBJ2-3; 14 bases are a match to TRBD2. This CDR3 contains 16 residues. Germline V gene data show CDR1 as DFQATT and CDR2 as SNEGSKA (reference sequence). The J segment lost 4 bases and the V segment lost 1 base, leaving 4 bases of the junction unmatched. CDR3 in amino acids: CSARGGLAGEADTQYF. The CDR3 DNA is TGCAGTGCTAGAGGGGGACTAGCGGGAGAGGCAGATACGCAGTATTTT.

At least ten counts were recorded for this clonotype. This sequence joins TRBV7-9 and TRBJ2-1; possible D gene TRBD1, 5 bases. Trimming cost V 5 bases and J 5 bases, with 10 bases left between them. Germline V gene sequence: CDR1 SEHNR, CDR2 FQNEAQ (reference sequence). CDR3 length: 13 amino acids. CDR3 residues: CASSPGQDNEQFF. The CDR3 DNA is TGTGCCAGCAGCCCAGGGCAGGACAATGAGCAGTTCTTC.

This clonotype was observed a handful of times. The chain recombines TRBV5-4 with TRBJ1-2; 8 positions match TRBD1. The germline gives CDR1 SGHNT, CDR2 YYREEE (reference sequence). The length of the CDR3 is 13 residues. Unmatched junction bases numbered 7, after V lost 6 bases and J lost 6 bases. CDR3 in amino acids: CASKETGDHGYTF. CDR3 coding DNA: TGTGCCAGCAAAGAGACAGGGGACCATGGCTACACCTTC.

At least ten counts were recorded for this clonotype. The V call is TRBV6-5, the J call TRBJ2-7, with D hard to call. V was cut by 0 bases and J by 1 base, with 10 bases left in between. This CDR3 is 15 amino acids long. CDR1 is MNHEY and CDR2 is SVGAGI in the germline V gene. The CDR3 DNA reads TGTGCCAGCAGTTACTCTTTTGGCGGTTCCTACGAGCAGTACTTC. It codes for CASSYSFGGSYEQYF.

This clonotype came up many times. The chain recombines TRBV7-9 with TRBJ2-7; no firm D call. Between the trimmed V and J ends, which lost 5 bases and 1 base, there was a span of 15 bases. Germline lookup yields CDR1 SEHNR and CDR2 FQNEAQ (reference sequence). This CDR3 contains 15 residues. CDR3 DNA sequence: TGTGCCAGCAGCACCACAGAAAAAAGATCCTACGAGCAGTACTTC. Protein sequence: CASSTTEKRSYEQYF.

This clonotype was recorded many times. The chain has TRBV18 and TRBJ2-1; D may be TRBD1 (6 bases). CDR1 and CDR2 (germline): KGHSH, LQKENI. This CDR3 is 15 amino acids long. V lost 2 bases to trimming and J lost 0 bases, with 8 bases between them. In DNA, the CDR3 is TGTGCCAGCTCACCATCAGGGGACTCCTACAATGAGCAGTTCTTC. This codes for CASSPSGDSYNEQFF. The whole variable domain, remainder taken from reference TRBV18 and TRBJ2-1, is NAGVMQNPRHLVRRRGQEARLRCSPMKGHSHVYWYRQLPEEGLKFMVYLQKENIIDESGMPKERFSAEFPKEGPSILRIQQVVRGDSAAYFCASSPSGDSYNEQFFGPGTRLTVL.

The chain is built from TRBV6-1 and TRBJ1-2; no clear D. V was pared by 5 bases and J by 0 bases, with 19 bases between. The CDR3 length is 17 residues. Per germline, CDR1 MNHNS and CDR2 SASEGT. The CDR3, as DNA: TGTGCCAGCAGTCCCCCAGTTTTCCAGGAAACTAACTATGGCTACACCTTC. This sequence encodes CASSPPVFQETNYGYTF.

This clonotype was counted ten times or more. V and J are TRBV20-1 and TRBJ2-1; TRBD2 matches at 8 bases. V trimming: 0 bases; J trimming: 4 bases; junction bases outside the gene matches: 2. The CDR3 length is 14 residues. Germline V CDR1 and CDR2: DFQATT, SNEGSKA (reference sequence). In DNA, the CDR3 is TGCAGTGCTAGAGAAGGCGGGGGGTACAATGAGCAGTTCTTC. Translation: CSAREGGGYNEQFF.

The chain recombines TRBV27 with TRBJ2-6; 7 bases align to TRBD1. Germline V CDR1 and CDR2: MNHEY, SMNVEV (reference sequence). The junction had 3 bases not matched to a gene; V was cut back by 9 bases and J by 4 bases. This CDR3 contains 13 residues. The CDR3: CASRGQGANVLTF. CDR3 DNA sequence: TGTGCCAGTAGGGGACAGGGGGCCAACGTCCTGACTTTC.

The CDR3 sequence: CASSIAGERYNEQFF. The CDR3 nucleotides read TGTGCCAGTAGTATTGCAGGGGAGAGGTACAATGAGCAGTTCTTC. This chain uses TRBV19 with TRBJ2-1, with D maybe TRBD1 (6 bases). Germline V lookup: CDR1 LNHDA, CDR2 SQIVND (reference sequence). Trimming shortened V by 3 bases and J by 4 bases, and 13 bases separated the two germline ends. The CDR3 runs to 15 residues.